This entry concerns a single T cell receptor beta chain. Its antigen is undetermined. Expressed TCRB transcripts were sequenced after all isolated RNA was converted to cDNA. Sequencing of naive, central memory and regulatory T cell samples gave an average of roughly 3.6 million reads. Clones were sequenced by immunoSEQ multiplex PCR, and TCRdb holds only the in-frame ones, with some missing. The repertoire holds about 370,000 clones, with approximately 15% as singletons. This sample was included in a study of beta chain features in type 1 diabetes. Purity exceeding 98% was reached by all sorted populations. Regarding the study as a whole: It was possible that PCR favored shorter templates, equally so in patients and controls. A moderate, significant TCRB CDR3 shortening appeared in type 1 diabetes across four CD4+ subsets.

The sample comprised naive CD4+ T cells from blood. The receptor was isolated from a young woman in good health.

The CDR3 reads CASSLSTREETQYF. CDR3 nucleotides: TGTGCCAGCAGCTTATCCACCCGGGAAGAGACCCAGTACTTC. V and J are TRBV7-2 and TRBJ2-5; D gene uncertain. V dropped 2 bases and J dropped 3 bases, with 10 bases sitting between them. The CDR3 has 14 residues. CDR1 is SGHTA and CDR2 is FQGNSA in the germline V gene. Looking up the rest from reference TRBV7-2 and TRBJ2-5 gives the full variable domain: GAGVSQSPSNKVTEKGKDVELRCDPISGHTALYWYRQSLGQGLEFLIYFQGNSAPDKSGLPSDRFSAERTGGSVSTLTIQRTQQEDSAVYLCASSLSTREETQYFGPGTRLLVL.